The entry that follows covers one T cell receptor beta chain sequence. The germline V gene encodes CDR1 MNHNS and CDR2 SASEGT. The ends were cut back, 3 bases at V and 2 bases at J, with 17 bases in the middle. The CDR3 runs 16 residues. The sample belongs to a study of PD-L1 blockade in urothelial cancer. Turning to the study itself: Males with bladder-origin urothelial cancer constituted about 85% of the 29 patients. Researchers looked at the blood 3 weeks (second dose) and 6 weeks after treatment began.

The repertoire was sequenced with immunoSEQ multiplex PCR; TCRdb's copy has only in-frame clones and lacks some. The table includes fewer than 85,000 clones, 88% detected once. The time point was: peripheral blood 6 weeks after treatment start. The TCR sequence derives from a man aged 60 to 69 with urothelial cancer. The rearrangement uses TRBV6-1 and TRBJ2-7, with D perhaps matching TRBD2 (7 bases). The sample here was PBMCs, taken around atezolizumab (anti-PD-L1) treatment. This CDR3 reads CASSEITGRGTYEQYF. The CDR3 DNA follows: TGTGCCAGCAGTGAGATAACAGGGCGGGGGACCTACGAGCAGTACTTC.